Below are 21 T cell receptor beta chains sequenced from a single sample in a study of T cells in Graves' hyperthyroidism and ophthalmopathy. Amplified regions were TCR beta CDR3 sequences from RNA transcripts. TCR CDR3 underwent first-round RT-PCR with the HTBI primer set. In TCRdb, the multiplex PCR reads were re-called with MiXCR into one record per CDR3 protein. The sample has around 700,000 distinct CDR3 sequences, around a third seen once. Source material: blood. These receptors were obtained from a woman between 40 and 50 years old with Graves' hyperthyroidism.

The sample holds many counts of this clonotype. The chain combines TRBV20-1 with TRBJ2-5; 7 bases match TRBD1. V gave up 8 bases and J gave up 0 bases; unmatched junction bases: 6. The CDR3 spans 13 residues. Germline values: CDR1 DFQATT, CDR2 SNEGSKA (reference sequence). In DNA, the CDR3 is TGCAGTTCAACGGGACAGTACCAAGAGACCCAGTACTTC. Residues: CSSTGQYQETQYF.

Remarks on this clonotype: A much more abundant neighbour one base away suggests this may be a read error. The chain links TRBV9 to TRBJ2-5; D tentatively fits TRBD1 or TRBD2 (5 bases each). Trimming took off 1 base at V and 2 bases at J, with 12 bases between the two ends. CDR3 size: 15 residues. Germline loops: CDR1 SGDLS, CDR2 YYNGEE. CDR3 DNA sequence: TGTGCCAGCAGCGTAACACCGGGGCAGCAAGAGACCCAGTACTTC. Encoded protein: CASSVTPGQQETQYF.

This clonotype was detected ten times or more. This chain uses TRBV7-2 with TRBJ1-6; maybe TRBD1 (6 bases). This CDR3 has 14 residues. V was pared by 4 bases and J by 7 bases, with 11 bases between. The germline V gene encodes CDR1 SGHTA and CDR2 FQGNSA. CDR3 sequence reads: CASSSGQINSPLHF. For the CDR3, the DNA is TGTGCCAGCAGCTCCGGACAGATCAATTCACCCCTCCACTTT. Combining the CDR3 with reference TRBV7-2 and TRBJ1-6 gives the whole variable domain GAGVSQSPSNKVTEKGKDVELRCDPISGHTALYWYRQSLGQGLEFLIYFQGNSAPDKSGLPSDRFSAERTGGSVSTLTIQRTQQEDSAVYLCASSSGQINSPLHFGNGTRLTVT.

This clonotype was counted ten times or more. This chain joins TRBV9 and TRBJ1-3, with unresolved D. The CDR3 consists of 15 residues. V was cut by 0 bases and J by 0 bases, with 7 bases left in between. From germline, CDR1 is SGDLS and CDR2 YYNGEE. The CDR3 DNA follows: TGTGCCAGCAGCGTAGACCGGACCTCTGGAAACACCATATATTTT. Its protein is CASSVDRTSGNTIYF. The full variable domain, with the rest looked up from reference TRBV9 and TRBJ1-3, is DSGVTQTPKHLITATGQRVTLRCSPRSGDLSVYWYQQSLDQGLQFLIQYYNGEERAKGNILERFSAQQFPDLHSELNLSSLELGDSALYFCASSVDRTSGNTIYFGEGSWLTVV.

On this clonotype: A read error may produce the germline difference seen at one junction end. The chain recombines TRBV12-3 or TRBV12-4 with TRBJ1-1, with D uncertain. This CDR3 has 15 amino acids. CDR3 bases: TGTGCCAGCAGGTACGAACGGGTCGGGAACGCTGAAGCTTTCTTT. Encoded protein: CASRYERVGNAEAFF.

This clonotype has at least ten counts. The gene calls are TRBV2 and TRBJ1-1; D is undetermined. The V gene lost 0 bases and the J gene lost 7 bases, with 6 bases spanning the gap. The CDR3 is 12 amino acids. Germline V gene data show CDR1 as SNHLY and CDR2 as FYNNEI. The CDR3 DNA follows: TGTGCCAGCAGTGAAGCAGCAAATGAAGCTTTCTTT. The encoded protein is CASSEAANEAFF.

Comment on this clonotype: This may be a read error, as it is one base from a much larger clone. Here the CDR3 reads CASSERDTEELFF. CDR3 coding DNA: TGTGCCAGCAGTGAACGAGACACCGAGGAGCTGTTTTTT. The rearrangement uses TRBV2 and TRBJ2-2; D not resolved. CDR1 and CDR2 from the germline V gene are SNHLY and FYNNEI. This CDR3 region has 13 residues.

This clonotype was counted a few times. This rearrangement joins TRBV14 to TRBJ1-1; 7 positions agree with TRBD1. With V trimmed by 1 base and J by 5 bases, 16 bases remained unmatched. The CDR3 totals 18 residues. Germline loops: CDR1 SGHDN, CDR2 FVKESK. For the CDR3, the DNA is TGTGCCAGCAGCCAAGTAGGTAGCCAGGGGGGAAGGGATACTGAAGCTTTCTTT. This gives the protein CASSQVGSQGGRDTEAFF.

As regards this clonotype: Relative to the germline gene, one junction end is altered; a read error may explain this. CDR3 DNA sequence: TGTGCCAGCAGTTGGACCTACGAGCAGAACTTC. The encoded protein is CASSWTYEQNF. The V gene is TRBV28, the J gene TRBJ2-7; D call uncertain. The CDR3 is 11 residues long. CDR1 is MDHEN, CDR2 SYDVKM, per germline.

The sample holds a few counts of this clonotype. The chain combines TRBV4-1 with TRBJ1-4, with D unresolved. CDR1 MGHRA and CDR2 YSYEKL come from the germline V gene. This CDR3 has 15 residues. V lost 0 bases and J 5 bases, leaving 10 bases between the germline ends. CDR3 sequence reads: CASSQDRDFNEKLFF. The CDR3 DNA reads TGCGCCAGCAGCCAAGATAGGGATTTCAATGAAAAACTGTTTTTT.

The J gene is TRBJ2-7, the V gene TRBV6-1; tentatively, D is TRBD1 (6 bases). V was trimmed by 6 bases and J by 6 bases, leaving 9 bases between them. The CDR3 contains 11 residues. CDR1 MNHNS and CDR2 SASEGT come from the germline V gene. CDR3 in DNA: TGTGCCAGCAGGGGGGCATTCGAGCAGTACTTC. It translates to CASRGAFEQYF.

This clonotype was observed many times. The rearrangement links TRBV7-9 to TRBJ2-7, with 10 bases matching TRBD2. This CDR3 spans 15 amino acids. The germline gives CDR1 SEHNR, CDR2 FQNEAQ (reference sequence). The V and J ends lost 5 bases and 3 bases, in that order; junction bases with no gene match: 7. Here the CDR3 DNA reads TGTGCCAGCAGCCGTGGACTAGCGGTTGGCTACGAGCAGTACTTC. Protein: CASSRGLAVGYEQYF.

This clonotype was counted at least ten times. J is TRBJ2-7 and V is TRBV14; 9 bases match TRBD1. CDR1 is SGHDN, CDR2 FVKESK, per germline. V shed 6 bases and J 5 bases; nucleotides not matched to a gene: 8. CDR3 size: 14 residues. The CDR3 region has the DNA TGTGCCAGCAGATCAGACAGGGGGTCCCACGAGCAGTACTTC. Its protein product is CASRSDRGSHEQYF.

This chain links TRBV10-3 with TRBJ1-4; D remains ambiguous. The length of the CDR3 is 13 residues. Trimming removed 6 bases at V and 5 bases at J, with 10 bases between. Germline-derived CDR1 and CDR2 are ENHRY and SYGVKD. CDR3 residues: CAISETANEKLFF. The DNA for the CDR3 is TGTGCCATCAGCGAGACGGCGAATGAAAAACTGTTTTTT.

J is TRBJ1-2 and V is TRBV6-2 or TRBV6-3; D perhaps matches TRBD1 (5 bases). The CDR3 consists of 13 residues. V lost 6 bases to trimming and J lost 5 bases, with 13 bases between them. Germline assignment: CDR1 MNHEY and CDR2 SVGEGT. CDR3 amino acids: CASSSRERYGYTF. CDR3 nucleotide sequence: TGTGCCAGCAGCTCCAGGGAACGGTATGGCTACACCTTC.

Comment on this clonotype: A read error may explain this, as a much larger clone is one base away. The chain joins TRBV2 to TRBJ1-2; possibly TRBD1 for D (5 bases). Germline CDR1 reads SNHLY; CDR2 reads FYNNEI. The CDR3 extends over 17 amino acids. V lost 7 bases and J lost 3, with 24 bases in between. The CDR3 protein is CASIFPQGRPADYGYTF. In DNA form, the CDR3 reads TGTGCCAGCATCTTCCCCCAGGGCAGGCCGGCCGACTATGGCTACACCTTC.

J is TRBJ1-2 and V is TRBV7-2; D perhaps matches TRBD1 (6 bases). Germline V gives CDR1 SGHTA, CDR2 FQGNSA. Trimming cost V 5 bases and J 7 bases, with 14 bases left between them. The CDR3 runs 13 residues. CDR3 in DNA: TGTGCCAGCAGCGCTAGGGGGGGATCTGGCTACACCTTC. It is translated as CASSARGGSGYTF.

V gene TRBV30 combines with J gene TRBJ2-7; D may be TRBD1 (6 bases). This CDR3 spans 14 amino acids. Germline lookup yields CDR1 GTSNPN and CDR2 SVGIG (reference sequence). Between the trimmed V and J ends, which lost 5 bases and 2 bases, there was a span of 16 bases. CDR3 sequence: CAWGTGTYAYEQYF. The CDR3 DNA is TGTGCCTGGGGCACCGGGACATATGCCTACGAGCAGTACTTC.

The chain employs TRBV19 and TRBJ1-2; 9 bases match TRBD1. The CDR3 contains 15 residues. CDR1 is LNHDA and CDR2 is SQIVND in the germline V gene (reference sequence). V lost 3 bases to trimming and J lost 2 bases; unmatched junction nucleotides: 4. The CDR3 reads CASSIPDRGNYGYTF. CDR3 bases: TGTGCCAGTAGTATCCCCGACAGGGGGAACTATGGCTACACCTTC.

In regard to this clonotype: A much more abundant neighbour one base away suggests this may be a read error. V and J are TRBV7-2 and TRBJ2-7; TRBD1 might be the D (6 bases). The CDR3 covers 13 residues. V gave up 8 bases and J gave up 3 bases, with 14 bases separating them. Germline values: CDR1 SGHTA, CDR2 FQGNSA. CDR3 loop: CASGEGDLYEQYF. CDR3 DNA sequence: TGTGCCAGCGGCGAGGGGGACCTCTACGAGCAGTACTTC.

CDR3 protein: CSARREGNYNEQFF. The CDR3 DNA reads as TGCAGTGCTAGACGAGAGGGGAACTACAATGAGCAGTTCTTC. The chain joins TRBV20-1 to TRBJ2-1, with D possibly being TRBD1 or TRBD2 (5 bases each). Between the trimmed V and J ends, which lost 2 bases and 3 bases, there was a span of 11 bases. The length of the CDR3 is 14 residues. Germline V gene lookup returns CDR1 DFQATT and CDR2 SNEGSKA (reference sequence).